A selection of T cell receptor beta chains follows, all from one sample in a study of T-cell memory formation after mild COVID-19. TCRdb used MiXCR to reprocess the 5' RACE reads, holding one entry per CDR3 protein. The sample lists 450,000 to 650,000 distinct CDR3 sequences, about 20% occurring once. The source material was PBMCs or a T cell subset sorted from them (not recorded which). These receptors all come from an adult woman who had mild COVID-19 (a few samples of this study predate the infection). Cell type and time point are not known. Both conserved end residues are part of each CDR3. A D gene is named only where the DNA matches it firmly. Expanded clones are given a class, and other clones once, few, many or no size at all.

V	size	J	length	D	DNA	CDR3
TRBV7-8	few	TRBJ2-7	13	.	TGTGCCAGCAGCGAGGGACCCTCCTACGAGCAGTACTTC	CASSEGPSYEQYF
TRBV12-3/TRBV12-4	few	TRBJ1-2	15	.	TGTGCCAGCAGTTTCACCCTCAGGACCCAATATGGCTACACCTTC	CASSFTLRTQYGYTF
TRBV7-3	few	TRBJ2-1	17	TRBD2	TGTGCCAGCAGCCTAATTGGCGGGAGGAGCTCCTACAATGAGCAGTTCTTC	CASSLIGGRSSYNEQFF
TRBV7-2	.	TRBJ2-2	14	.	TGTGCCAGCAGCGCCGGGCCGTTCACCGGGGAGCTGTTTTTT	CASSAGPFTGELFF
TRBV7-9	few	TRBJ2-6	19	TRBD1	TGTGCCAGCAGCGGGGGCCATCGACAGGGCCTCTCTGGGGCCAACGTCCTGACTTTC	CASSGGHRQGLSGANVLTF
TRBV11-1	.	TRBJ1-1	13	.	TGTGCCAGCAGCTTAGCGTTACCGGGTGAAGCTTTCTTT	CASSLALPGEAFF
TRBV6-1	few	TRBJ2-4	13	TRBD1	TGTGCCAGCAGTGATGCCGACAGGGTCATTCAGTACTTC	CASSDADRVIQYF
TRBV6-4	few	TRBJ1-1	17	.	TGTGCCAGCAGCGACGTTCTACCGGGATTTGTGGACACTGAAGCTTTCTTT	CASSDVLPGFVDTEAFF
TRBV5-1	.	TRBJ2-7	14	.	TGCGCCAGCAGCGTAGGGACGGATTCCTACGAGCAGTACTTC	CASSVGTDSYEQYF
TRBV5-4	.	TRBJ2-2	16	TRBD1	TGTGCCAGCAGCTTGGCAGGGGGAGAGTTTACCGGGGAGCTGTTTTTT	CASSLAGGEFTGELFF
TRBV5-1	.	TRBJ2-3	17	.	TGCGCCAGCAGCGAAGGGGCGGCGGGTGGTAGCACAGATACGCAGTATTTT	CASSEGAAGGSTDTQYF
TRBV7-2	few	TRBJ1-3	14	.	TGTGCCAGCAGTCCCAGCGGGGGTGGAAACACCATATATTTT	CASSPSGGGNTIYF
TRBV12-3/TRBV12-4	.	TRBJ1-1	13	.	TGTGCCACCGGGCGGCAGGGGAACACTGAAGCTTTCTTT	CATGRQGNTEAFF
TRBV20-1	.	TRBJ2-5	15	TRBD2	TGCAGTGCTACGATTAGCGGGAGGGCCGGGGAGACCCAGTACTTC	CSATISGRAGETQYF
TRBV10-3	.	TRBJ1-1	14	.	TGTGCCATCAGTGAGTTTGAGGCGAACACTGAAGCTTTCTTT	CAISEFEANTEAFF
TRBV11-3	.	TRBJ2-1	14	.	TGTGCCAGCAGCCCAGCCCCGGGCCAGGGTGAGCAGTTCTTC	CASSPAPGQGEQFF